This passage covers 32 T cell receptor beta chains from one sample sequenced in a study of radiotherapy plus CTLA-4 blockade in lung cancer. Only in-frame clones appear in the TCRdb table, and some are missing; sequencing was by immunoSEQ multiplex PCR. The sample shows 81,000 or so clones, 78% of them seen only once. The specimen comprised peripheral blood, sampled from a patient treated with radiotherapy plus ipilimumab. Receptor source: a human donor with non-small cell lung cancer whose response to radiotherapy plus ipilimumab could not be evaluated. Some clones in this sample may be carry-over from other donors' samples.

J is TRBJ2-2 and V is TRBV6-5, with 8 bases identical to TRBD1. CDR3 size: 14 residues. The J segment lost 4 bases and the V segment lost 10 bases, leaving 8 bases of the junction unmatched. CDR1 and CDR2 from the germline V gene are MNHEY and SVGAGI. The DNA of the CDR3 is TGTGCCACCAACAGGGGGGTAGGCACCGGGGAGCTGTTTTTT. As protein: CATNRGVGTGELFF.

The chain combines TRBV18 with TRBJ2-3; a weak D match, TRBD1 (6 bases). CDR1 and CDR2 from the germline V gene are KGHSH and LQKENI. Between the trimmed V and J ends, which lost 5 bases and 3 bases, there was a span of 15 bases. This CDR3 comprises 15 residues. CDR3 nucleotides: TGTGCCAGCTCAAGACGGACAGATATAACAGATACGCAGTATTTT. Translation gives CASSRRTDITDTQYF.

This clone occurred a few times. The V and J genes are TRBV4-1 and TRBJ1-4; the D is unclear. CDR3 size: 15 residues. Trimming took 1 base from V and 5 from J, leaving 11 bases between them. CDR1 and CDR2 (germline): MGHRA, YSYEKL. The CDR3 reads CASSQGLRGNEKLFF. The CDR3 DNA reads TGCGCCAGCAGCCAAGGATTACGGGGAAATGAAAAACTGTTTTTT.

DNA of the CDR3: TGTGCCAGCAGCCACGTGACAGGGGAGGTCTCCTACGAGCAGTACTTC. Translating gives CASSHVTGEVSYEQYF. V usage is TRBV28 and J usage is TRBJ2-7; 8 bases line up with TRBD1. V gave up 6 bases and J gave up 0 bases; unmatched junction bases: 10. Per the germline V gene, CDR1 is MDHEN and CDR2 is SYDVKM. The CDR3 has 16 residues.

V usage is TRBV7-2 and J usage is TRBJ1-3; D remains ambiguous. Trimming took 0 bases from V and 0 from J, leaving 9 bases between them. The CDR3 is 16 amino acids. Germline CDR1 SGHTA, CDR2 FQGNSA. The CDR3 DNA reads TGTGCCAGCAGCTTAGCGAGCGTCCACTCTGGAAACACCATATATTTT. This encodes CASSLASVHSGNTIYF. The variable domain in full, completed from reference TRBV7-2 and TRBJ1-3, reads GAGVSQSPSNKVTEKGKDVELRCDPISGHTALYWYRQSLGQGLEFLIYFQGNSAPDKSGLPSDRFSAERTGGSVSTLTIQRTQQEDSAVYLCASSLASVHSGNTIYFGEGSWLTVV.

The J gene is TRBJ1-2, the V gene TRBV4-2, with 8 bases that match TRBD1. Looked up from germline, CDR1 is LGHNA and CDR2 is YNFKEQ. V was clipped by 3 bases and J by 3 bases; unmatched bases: 6. CDR3 size: 15 residues. CDR3 residues: CASSQTGAADYGYTF. The CDR3 bases are TGTGCCAGCAGCCAGACAGGGGCGGCCGACTATGGCTACACCTTC.

The rearrangement links TRBV5-6 to TRBJ2-2; D is ambiguous. Germline CDR1 reads SGHDT; CDR2 reads YYEEEE. Trimming shortened V by 0 bases and J by 1 base, and 4 bases separated the two germline ends. CDR3 length: 14 amino acids. CDR3 sequence (DNA): TGTGCCAGCAGCTTGGGACAGAACACCGGGGAGCTGTTTTTT. Translated, it gives CASSLGQNTGELFF. Based on the CDR3 plus reference TRBV5-6 and TRBJ2-2, the full variable domain is DAGVTQSPTHLIKTRGQQVTLRCSPKSGHDTVSWYQQALGQGPQFIFQYYEEEERQRGNFPDRFSGHQFPNYSSELNVNALLLGDSALYLCASSLGQNTGELFFGEGSRLTVL.

The DNA of the CDR3 is TGTGCCAGCAGCTTATTAGCGGCTCAAGAGACCCAGTACTTC. Translated, it gives CASSLLAAQETQYF. The chain carries TRBV7-9 and TRBJ2-5; maybe TRBD2 (6 bases). With 2 bases removed from V and 2 bases from J, the gap between germline ends came to 9 bases. The CDR3 loop spans 14 amino acids. From germline, CDR1 is SEHNR and CDR2 FQNEAQ (reference sequence).

This chain links TRBV28 with TRBJ2-7, with a weak D call TRBD2 (5 bases). Germline assignment: CDR1 MDHEN and CDR2 SYDVKM. Trimming shortened V by 8 bases and J by 3 bases, and 11 bases separated the two germline ends. This CDR3 is built from 12 residues. The CDR3 bases are TGTGCCAGCCGGGATTTAGGCTACGAGCAGTACTTC. This encodes CASRDLGYEQYF.

The rearrangement joins TRBV5-1 to TRBJ1-1; TRBD1 matches 9 bases. The CDR3 covers 13 residues. Germline values: CDR1 SGHRS, CDR2 YFSETQ. Trimming took 7 bases from V and 4 from J; bases not matched to a gene: 5. The CDR3 bases are TGCGCCAGCTGGGACAGGGAAGGCACTGAAGCTTTCTTT. Protein: CASWDREGTEAFF.

This chain links TRBV5-1 with TRBJ1-6; D ambiguous. The length of the CDR3 is 20 residues. Germline-derived CDR1 and CDR2 are SGHRS and YFSETQ. V was pared by 4 bases and J by 0 bases, with 23 bases between. The chain's CDR3 is CASSRRTSGSESSYNSPLHF. CDR3 bases: TGCGCCAGCAGCCGAAGGACTTCGGGCAGCGAGAGCTCCTATAATTCACCCCTCCACTTT. The full variable domain, in which reference TRBV5-1 and TRBJ1-6 provide the parts outside the CDR3, is KAGVTQTPRYLIKTRGQQVTLSCSPISGHRSVSWYQQTPGQGLQFLFEYFSETQRNKGNFPGRFSGRQFSNSRSEMNVSTLELGDSALYLCASSRRTSGSESSYNSPLHFGNGTRLTVT.

This clone was counted between two and nine times. The rearrangement links TRBV6-1 to TRBJ1-6, with 9 bases that match TRBD1. The ends lost 8 bases at V and 7 bases at J; junction bases unmatched: 3. This CDR3 has 13 amino acids. Germline V CDR1 and CDR2: MNHNS, SASEGT. The CDR3 bases are TGTGCCAGCGGGACAGGGCGCAATTCACCCCTCCACTTT. This sequence encodes CASGTGRNSPLHF.

This chain uses TRBV7-8 with TRBJ1-1; D gene ambiguous. The CDR3 has 14 residues. The germline gives CDR1 SGHVS, CDR2 FQNEAQ. With 1 base removed from V and 7 bases from J, the gap between germline ends came to 13 bases. The CDR3 region is CASSLVSHEDEAFF. In nucleotides, the CDR3 is TGTGCCAGCAGCTTAGTAAGCCACGAGGATGAAGCTTTCTTT.

The chain uses TRBV28 and TRBJ2-6, with a weak D call TRBD1 (5 bases). V was clipped by 3 bases and J by 0 bases, with 9 bases between them. CDR3 length: 16 amino acids. Germline CDR1 and CDR2: MDHEN and SYDVKM. The CDR3 region is CASSFGQRSGANVLTF. The DNA for the CDR3 is TGTGCCAGCAGTTTCGGACAACGCTCTGGGGCCAACGTCCTGACTTTC.

The rearrangement links TRBV7-8 to TRBJ1-6; D is uncertain. CDR3 length: 17 residues. Germline V lookup: CDR1 SGHVS, CDR2 FQNEAQ. Trimming took off 2 bases at V and 2 bases at J, with 13 bases between the two ends. The DNA for the CDR3 is TGTGCCAGCAGCTTAAGCTCCGGGAATGCCTATAATTCACCCCTCCACTTT. Translated, it gives CASSLSSGNAYNSPLHF.

The J gene is TRBJ2-7, the V gene TRBV2; D is possibly TRBD1 (6 bases). V gave up 7 bases and J gave up 2 bases, with 12 bases separating them. The CDR3 loop spans 13 amino acids. Looked up from germline, CDR1 is SNHLY and CDR2 is FYNNEI. The CDR3: CASKWTEPYEQYF. CDR3 nucleotide sequence: TGTGCCAGCAAATGGACAGAGCCCTACGAGCAGTACTTC.

This chain connects TRBV5-5 to TRBJ2-1; 12 bases are a match to TRBD2. The V and J ends lost 4 bases and 0 bases, in that order; junction bases with no gene match: 2. The CDR3 sequence is 16 residues long. Per the germline V gene, CDR1 is SGHKS and CDR2 is YYEKEE (reference sequence). DNA of the CDR3: TGTGCCAGCAGCGCTAGCGGGGGGGCCTCCTACAATGAGCAGTTCTTC. This gives the protein CASSASGGASYNEQFF.

This clone was picked up one time. This chain links TRBV6-5 with TRBJ1-1; D gene ambiguous. The CDR3 totals 10 residues. CDR1 and CDR2 (germline): MNHEY, SVGAGI. This CDR3 reads CADMNTEAFF. The CDR3 DNA reads TGTGCAGACATGAACACTGAAGCTTTCTTT.

This clone was detected only once. J is TRBJ1-1 and V is TRBV5-1; no definite D call. The CDR3 runs 14 residues. Trimming cost V 2 bases and J 0 bases, with 8 bases left between them. Per the germline V gene, CDR1 is SGHRS and CDR2 is YFSETQ. The CDR3 protein is CASSFGQMNTEAFF. In DNA, the CDR3 is TGCGCCAGCAGCTTTGGCCAGATGAACACTGAAGCTTTCTTT.

V and J are TRBV11-2 and TRBJ2-2; TRBD1 matches at 9 bases. The length of the CDR3 is 17 residues. The germline CDR1 and CDR2 sequences are SGHAT and FQNNGV. With V trimmed by 5 bases and J by 5 bases, 12 bases remained unmatched. The CDR3, as DNA: TGTGCCAGCAGCCCAAAAACAGGGGGCTGGGGTACCGGGGAGCTGTTTTTT. It is translated as CASSPKTGGWGTGELFF.

The chain joins TRBV25-1 to TRBJ1-1, with a possible D match to TRBD1 (5 bases). Trimming stripped 3 bases from V and 7 bases from J, with 12 bases between. This CDR3 region has 13 residues. Germline assignment: CDR1 MGHDK and CDR2 SYGVNS. CDR3 nucleotide sequence: TGTGCCAGCAGTGAGGGGCGGTGGGGTGAAGCTTTCTTT. Its translation: CASSEGRWGEAFF.

The chain employs TRBV5-1 and TRBJ2-5; TRBD2 matches 11 bases. The CDR3 is 17 residues long. After removal of 4 bases from V and 5 bases from J, the junction contained 13 bases not matched to a gene. Per the germline V gene, CDR1 is SGHRS and CDR2 is YFSETQ. The CDR3 region has the DNA TGCGCCAGCAGCCTGCTGCGACCCACTAGCGGGGGTGAGACCCAGTACTTC. Protein product: CASSLLRPTSGGETQYF. The full variable domain, in which reference TRBV5-1 and TRBJ2-5 provide the parts outside the CDR3, is KAGVTQTPRYLIKTRGQQVTLSCSPISGHRSVSWYQQTPGQGLQFLFEYFSETQRNKGNFPGRFSGRQFSNSRSEMNVSTLELGDSALYLCASSLLRPTSGGETQYFGPGTRLLVL.

This clone has just a few counts. This sequence joins TRBV5-1 and TRBJ2-1, with D possibly matching TRBD2 (5 bases). CDR1 is SGHRS and CDR2 is YFSETQ in the germline V gene. The V end lost 4 bases, the J end lost 8 bases, and 22 bases lay between the germline ends. CDR3 size: 16 residues. As DNA, the CDR3 is TGCGCCAGCAGCGCCTGGGAAGGGAGTCATACGGATGAGCAGTTCTTC. Residues: CASSAWEGSHTDEQFF.

V usage is TRBV27 and J usage is TRBJ2-1; 10 nucleotides agree with TRBD2. The V and J ends lost 5 bases and 4 bases, in that order; junction bases with no gene match: 8. From germline, CDR1 is MNHEY and CDR2 SMNVEV (reference sequence). The CDR3 covers 16 residues. The CDR3 nucleotides read TGTGCCAGCAGTCCCGATAGCGGGGGGCTATACAATGAGCAGTTCTTC. It specifies CASSPDSGGLYNEQFF.

The chain links TRBV2 to TRBJ2-7; 10 bases are shared with TRBD1. The germline gives CDR1 SNHLY, CDR2 FYNNEI. Unmatched junction bases numbered 0, after V lost 4 bases and J lost 6 bases. CDR3 length equals 12 residues. CDR3 sequence reads: CASSGTGGEQYF. For the CDR3, the DNA is TGTGCCAGCAGTGGGACAGGGGGCGAGCAGTACTTC.

The chain recombines TRBV20-1 with TRBJ2-1; D gene ambiguous. The length of the CDR3 is 9 residues. Trimming stripped 7 bases from V and 5 bases from J, with 3 bases between. Germline V gene data show CDR1 as DFQATT and CDR2 as SNEGSKA (reference sequence). The CDR3 DNA follows: TGCAGTGTCAACAATGAGCAGTTCTTC. Protein sequence: CSVNNEQFF.

The chain recombines TRBV5-4 with TRBJ2-3; D is unresolved. This CDR3 has 15 amino acids. The V end was cut by 4 bases, the J end by 0 bases, with 12 bases between. Germline lookup yields CDR1 SGHNT and CDR2 YYREEE (reference sequence). In DNA form, the CDR3 reads TGTGCCAGCAGCCTCGGGTCTGATAGCACAGATACGCAGTATTTT. Translation gives CASSLGSDSTDTQYF.

The chain couples TRBV5-1 to TRBJ1-3, with 7 positions matching TRBD1. The CDR3 length is 17 residues. CDR1 and CDR2 from the germline V gene are SGHRS and YFSETQ. V gave up 0 bases and J gave up 0 bases; unmatched junction bases: 6. The CDR3 DNA is TGCGCCAGCAGCTTGGACAGGGGCCCAAGCTCTGGAAACACCATATATTTT. Translating it yields CASSLDRGPSSGNTIYF.

This chain uses TRBV5-1 with TRBJ2-3; TRBD2 matches at 10 bases. V trimming: 0 bases; J trimming: 5 bases; junction bases outside the gene matches: 3. The germline V gene encodes CDR1 SGHRS and CDR2 YFSETQ. This CDR3 spans 15 amino acids. In nucleotides, the CDR3 is TGCGCCAGCAGCTTGGGGGCTAGCGGGGGAGATACGCAGTATTTT. Translated: CASSLGASGGDTQYF.

Here the CDR3 DNA reads TGTGCCAGTGCGACAGTCTCTGGAAACACCATATATTTT. Translation: CASATVSGNTIYF. This sequence joins TRBV19 and TRBJ1-3, with D maybe TRBD1 (5 bases). The germline V gene encodes CDR1 LNHDA and CDR2 SQIVND (reference sequence). The ends were cut back, 8 bases at V and 0 bases at J, with 8 bases in the middle. The CDR3 extends over 13 amino acids.

The J gene is TRBJ2-1, the V gene TRBV7-9, with 7 positions matching TRBD1. Germline CDR1 reads SEHNR; CDR2 reads FQNEAQ (reference sequence). The CDR3 loop spans 14 amino acids. With V trimmed by 10 bases and J by 8 bases, 14 bases remained unmatched. In nucleotides, the CDR3 is TGTGCCACCAACCGGAGACAGGGTCCAGATGAGCAGTTCTTC. Translated, it gives CATNRRQGPDEQFF.

The genes are TRBV25-1 and TRBJ2-3; TRBD1 is a possible D gene (5 bases). Germline assignment: CDR1 MGHDK and CDR2 SYGVNS. V dropped 6 bases and J dropped 1 base, with 8 bases sitting between them. The CDR3 spans 13 residues. This chain's CDR3 is CASRLQGTDTQYF. The CDR3 DNA sequence: TGTGCCAGCAGATTACAGGGCACAGATACGCAGTATTTT.